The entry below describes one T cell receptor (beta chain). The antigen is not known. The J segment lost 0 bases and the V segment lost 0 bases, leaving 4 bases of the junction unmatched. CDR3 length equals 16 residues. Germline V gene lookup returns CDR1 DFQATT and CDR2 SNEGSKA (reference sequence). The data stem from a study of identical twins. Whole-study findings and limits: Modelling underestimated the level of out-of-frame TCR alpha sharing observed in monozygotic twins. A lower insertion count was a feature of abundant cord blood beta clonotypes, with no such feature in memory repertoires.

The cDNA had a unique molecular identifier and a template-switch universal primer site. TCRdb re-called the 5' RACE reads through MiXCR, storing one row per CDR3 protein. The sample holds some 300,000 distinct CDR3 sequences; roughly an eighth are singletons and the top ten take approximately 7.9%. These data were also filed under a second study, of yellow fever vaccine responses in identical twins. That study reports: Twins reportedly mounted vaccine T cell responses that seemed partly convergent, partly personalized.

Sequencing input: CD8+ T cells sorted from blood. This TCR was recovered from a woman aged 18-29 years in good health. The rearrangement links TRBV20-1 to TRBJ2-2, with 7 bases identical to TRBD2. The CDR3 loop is CSAREGLAANTGELFF. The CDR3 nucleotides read TGCAGTGCTAGAGAAGGTCTAGCGGCGAACACCGGGGAGCTGTTTTTT.